The text below deals with one T cell receptor (beta chain). This sample was taken from a study of shared clonotypes between healthy human individuals. Naive CD8 isolation took CD45RO-negative cells positively selected for CCR7 and excluded terminally differentiated effector memory CD45RA+ cells. Profiling relied on immunoSEQ multiplex PCR, and the TCRdb table lists in-frame clones only, not all of them. Of approximately 2,200,000 clones listed, about 92% are singletons. Germline V CDR1 and CDR2: LNHNV, YYDKDF (reference sequence). Trimming took 3 bases from V and 0 from J, leaving 6 bases between them. The CDR3 runs to 13 residues.

This clonotype was sampled from a man younger than 35 in good health. Some clones in this sample may be carry-over from other donors' samples. This chain links TRBV15 with TRBJ2-7, with unresolved D. Sample: naive CD8+ T cells from PBMCs. In DNA, the CDR3 is TGTGCCACCAGCAGGTCGGTCTCCTACGAGCAGTACTTC. This codes for CATSRSVSYEQYF.